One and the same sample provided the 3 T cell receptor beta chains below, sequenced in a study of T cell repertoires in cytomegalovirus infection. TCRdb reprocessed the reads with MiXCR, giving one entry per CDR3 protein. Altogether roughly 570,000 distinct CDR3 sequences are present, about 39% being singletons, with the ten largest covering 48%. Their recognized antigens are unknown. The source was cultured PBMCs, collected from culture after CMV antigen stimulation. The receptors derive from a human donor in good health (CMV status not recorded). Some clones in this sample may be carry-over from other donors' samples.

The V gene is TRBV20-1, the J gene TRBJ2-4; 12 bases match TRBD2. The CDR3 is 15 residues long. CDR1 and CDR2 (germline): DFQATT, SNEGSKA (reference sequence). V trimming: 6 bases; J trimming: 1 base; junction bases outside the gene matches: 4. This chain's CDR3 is CSAPGLAGAKNIQYF. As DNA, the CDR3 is TGCAGTGCCCCCGGACTAGCGGGGGCCAAAAACATTCAGTACTTC.

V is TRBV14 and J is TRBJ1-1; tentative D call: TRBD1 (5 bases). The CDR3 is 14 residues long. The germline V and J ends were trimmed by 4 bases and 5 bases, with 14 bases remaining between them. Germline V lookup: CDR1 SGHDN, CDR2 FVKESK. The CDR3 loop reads CASSPRGGLTEAFF. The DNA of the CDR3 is TGTGCCAGCAGCCCTCGGGGCGGGTTAACTGAAGCTTTCTTT.

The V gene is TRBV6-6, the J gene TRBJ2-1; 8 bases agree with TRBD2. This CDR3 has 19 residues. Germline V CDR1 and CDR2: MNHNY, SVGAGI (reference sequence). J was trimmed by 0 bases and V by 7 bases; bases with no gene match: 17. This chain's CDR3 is CASTGYWGSGASSYNEQFF. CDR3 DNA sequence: TGTGCCAGCACTGGGTATTGGGGTAGCGGGGCCAGCTCCTACAATGAGCAGTTCTTC.